Detailed here is one T cell receptor beta chain. Method: immunoSEQ multiplex PCR; TCRdb's copy keeps in-frame clones and lacks some. The table lists 630,000 or so clones, roughly 98% of them singletons, with approximately 0.33% in the top ten. The data were taken from a study of shared clonotypes between healthy human individuals. Naive CD8 populations comprised CD45RO-negative cells positively selected for CCR7, excluding terminally differentiated effector memory CD45RA+ cells. Germline V gene data show CDR1 as SGHNT and CDR2 as YENEEA. This CDR3 has 15 residues. J gave up 3 bases and V 4 bases, and 9 bases lay outside the gene matches.

The chain employs TRBV11-3 and TRBJ2-7; 7 bases map to TRBD2. The clonotype was recovered from a man in his thirties or forties in good health. Material: naive CD8+ T cells sorted from blood. The CDR3 spells CASSSRASGYYEQYF. In DNA, the CDR3 is TGTGCCAGCAGCTCCCGGGCTAGCGGCTACTACGAGCAGTACTTC. Filled out from reference TRBV11-3 and TRBJ2-7, the complete variable domain reads EAGVVQSPRYKIIEKKQPVAFWCNPISGHNTLYWYLQNLGQGPELLIRYENEEAVDDSQLPKDRFSAERLKGVDSTLKIQPAELGDSAVYLCASSSRASGYYEQYFGPGTRLTVT.